The clone carrying this TCR beta chain was detected ten times or more. Its cognate antigen is unknown. This sample was taken from a study of tumor-infiltrating lymphocytes in primary liver carcinoma. Broader study findings: Tumor region pairs outstripped tumor-adjacent and tumor-blood pairs in overlap. Tumor top-250-clone fraction significantly exceeded that of blood (p = 0.039).

Total RNA and DNA came together from around 20-30 mg of bulk tissue without cell sorting. Patients' primary liver carcinoma was surgically resected. Total RNA (about 500 ng) served as template for TCR beta cDNA synthesis primed by a constant-region primer. Generation of the TCR beta libraries relied on three nested multiplex PCR rounds using slightly modified ARM-PCR. TCRdb reprocessed the multiplex PCR reads with MiXCR, giving one entry per CDR3 protein. The data contain about 99,000 distinct CDR3 sequences, over 55% of them singletons. The sequenced sample consisted of liver tumor tissue from sampling region 5. As for subset: tumor region T5, tumor centre. The source is a woman aged 55 to 70 with primary liver carcinoma and hepatitis B virus infection.

The CDR3 DNA follows: TGTGCCACCAGCAGAGAGGGACTAGCGGGAGAGACCCAGTACTTC. Translating it yields CATSREGLAGETQYF. This rearrangement joins TRBV15 to TRBJ2-5; TRBD2 matches 12 bases. The CDR3 covers 15 residues. Trimming took 0 bases from V and 4 from J; bases not matched to a gene: 0. CDR1 LNHNV and CDR2 YYDKDF come from the germline V gene (reference sequence).